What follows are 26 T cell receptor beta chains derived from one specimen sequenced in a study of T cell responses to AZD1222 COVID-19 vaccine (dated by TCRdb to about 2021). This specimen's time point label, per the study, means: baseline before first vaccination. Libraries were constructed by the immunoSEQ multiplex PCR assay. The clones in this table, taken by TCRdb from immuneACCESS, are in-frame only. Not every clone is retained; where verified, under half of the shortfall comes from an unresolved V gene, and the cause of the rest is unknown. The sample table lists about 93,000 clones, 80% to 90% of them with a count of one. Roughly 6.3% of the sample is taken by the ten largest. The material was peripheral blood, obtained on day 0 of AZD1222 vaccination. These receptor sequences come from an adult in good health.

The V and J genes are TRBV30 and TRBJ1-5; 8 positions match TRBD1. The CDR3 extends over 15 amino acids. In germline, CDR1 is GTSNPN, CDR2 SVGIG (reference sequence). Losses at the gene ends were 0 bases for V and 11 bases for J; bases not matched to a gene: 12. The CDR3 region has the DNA TGTGCCTGGAGTGTACCCGGGACAGGAGTGAGGACCCAGCATTTT. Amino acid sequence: CAWSVPGTGVRTQHF. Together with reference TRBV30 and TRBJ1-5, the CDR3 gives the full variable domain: SQTIHQWPATLVQPVGSPLSLECTVEGTSNPNLYWYRQAAGRGLQLLFYSVGIGQISSEVPQNLSASRPQDRQFILSSKKLLLSDSGFYLCAWSVPGTGVRTQHFGDGTRLSIL.

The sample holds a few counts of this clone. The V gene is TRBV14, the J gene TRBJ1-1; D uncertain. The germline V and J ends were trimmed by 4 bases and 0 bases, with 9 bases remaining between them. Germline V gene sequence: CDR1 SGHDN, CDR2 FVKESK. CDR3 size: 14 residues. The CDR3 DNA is TGTGCCAGCAGCCCACATACCTTGAACACTGAAGCTTTCTTT. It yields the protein CASSPHTLNTEAFF.

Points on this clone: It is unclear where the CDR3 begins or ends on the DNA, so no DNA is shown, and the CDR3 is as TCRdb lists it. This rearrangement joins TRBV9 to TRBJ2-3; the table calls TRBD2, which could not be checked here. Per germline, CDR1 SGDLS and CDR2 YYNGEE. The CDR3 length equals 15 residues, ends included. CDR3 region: CASSSSAGATDTQYF.

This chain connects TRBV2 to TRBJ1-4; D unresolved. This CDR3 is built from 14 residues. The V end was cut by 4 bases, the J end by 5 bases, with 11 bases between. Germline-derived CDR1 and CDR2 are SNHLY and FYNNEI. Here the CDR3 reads CASSGADLNEKLFF. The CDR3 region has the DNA TGTGCCAGCAGTGGGGCAGACCTCAATGAAAAACTGTTTTTT.

CDR3 DNA: TGCGCCAGCAGTCAGCCAATTCAACTAGCGGCCGGGTTTGTTGAGCAGTTCTTC. Translation: CASSQPIQLAAGFVEQFF. The chain combines TRBV5-1 with TRBJ2-1; 8 nucleotides agree with TRBD2. Germline V gives CDR1 SGHRS, CDR2 YFSETQ. The CDR3 has 18 amino acids. V trimming: 5 bases; J trimming: 9 bases; junction bases outside the gene matches: 22.

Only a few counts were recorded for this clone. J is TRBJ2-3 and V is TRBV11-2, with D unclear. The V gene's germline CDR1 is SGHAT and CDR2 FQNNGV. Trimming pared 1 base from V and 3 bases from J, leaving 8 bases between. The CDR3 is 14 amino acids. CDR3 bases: TGTGCCAGCAGCTTAGCTTGGCAGACAGATACGCAGTATTTT. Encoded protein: CASSLAWQTDTQYF. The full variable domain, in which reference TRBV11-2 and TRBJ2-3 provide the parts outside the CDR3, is EAGVAQSPRYKIIEKRQSVAFWCNPISGHATLYWYQQILGQGPKLLIQFQNNGVVDDSQLPKDRFSAERLKGVDSTLKIQPAKLEDSAVYLCASSLAWQTDTQYFGPGTRLTVL.

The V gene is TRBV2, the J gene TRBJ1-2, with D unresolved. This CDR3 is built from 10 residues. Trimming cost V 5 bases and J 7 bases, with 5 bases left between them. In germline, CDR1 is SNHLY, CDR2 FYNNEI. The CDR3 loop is CASSRTGYTF. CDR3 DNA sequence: TGTGCCAGCAGTCGTACTGGCTACACCTTC.

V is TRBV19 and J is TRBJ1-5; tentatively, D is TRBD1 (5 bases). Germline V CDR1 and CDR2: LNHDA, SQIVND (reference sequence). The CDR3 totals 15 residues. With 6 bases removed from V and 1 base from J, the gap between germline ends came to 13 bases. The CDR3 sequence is CASSSSRDSNQPQHF. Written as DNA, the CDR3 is TGTGCCAGTAGCTCATCCAGGGACAGCAATCAGCCCCAGCATTTT.

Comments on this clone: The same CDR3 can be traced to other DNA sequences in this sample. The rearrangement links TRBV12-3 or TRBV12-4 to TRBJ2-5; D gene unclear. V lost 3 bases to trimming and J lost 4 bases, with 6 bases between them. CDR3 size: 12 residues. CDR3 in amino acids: CASSFEGETQYF. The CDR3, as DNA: TGTGCCAGCAGTTTTGAAGGAGAGACCCAGTACTTC.

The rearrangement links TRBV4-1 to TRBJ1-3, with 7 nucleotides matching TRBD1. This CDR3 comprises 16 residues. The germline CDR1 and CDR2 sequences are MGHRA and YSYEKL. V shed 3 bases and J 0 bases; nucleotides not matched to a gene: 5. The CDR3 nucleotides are TGCGCCAGCAGCCAGGTCTACAGGGGCTCTGGAAACACCATATATTTT. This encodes CASSQVYRGSGNTIYF.

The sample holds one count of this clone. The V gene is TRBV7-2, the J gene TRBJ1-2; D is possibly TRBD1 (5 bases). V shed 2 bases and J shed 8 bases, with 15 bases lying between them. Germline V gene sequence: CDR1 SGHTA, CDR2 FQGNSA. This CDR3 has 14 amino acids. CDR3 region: CASSLSRVQGGYTF. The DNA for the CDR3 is TGTGCCAGCAGCTTATCGAGGGTCCAGGGCGGCTACACCTTC.

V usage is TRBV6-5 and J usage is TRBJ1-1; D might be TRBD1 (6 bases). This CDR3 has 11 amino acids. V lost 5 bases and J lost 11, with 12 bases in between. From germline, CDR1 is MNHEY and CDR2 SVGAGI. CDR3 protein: CASSLTGLAFF. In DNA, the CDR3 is TGTGCCAGCAGTCTTACAGGGTTGGCTTTCTTT.

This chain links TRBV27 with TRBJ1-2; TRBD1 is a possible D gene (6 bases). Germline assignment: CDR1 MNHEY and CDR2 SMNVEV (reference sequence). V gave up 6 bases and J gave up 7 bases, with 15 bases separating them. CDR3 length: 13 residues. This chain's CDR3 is CASRLQTGFGYTF. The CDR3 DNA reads TGTGCCAGCAGGCTCCAAACAGGGTTTGGCTACACCTTC.

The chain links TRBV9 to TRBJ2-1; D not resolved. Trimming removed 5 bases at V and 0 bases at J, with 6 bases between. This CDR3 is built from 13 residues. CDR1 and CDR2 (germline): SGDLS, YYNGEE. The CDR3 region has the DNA TGTGCCAGCAGTGCCGACTCCTACAATGAGCAGTTCTTC. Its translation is CASSADSYNEQFF.

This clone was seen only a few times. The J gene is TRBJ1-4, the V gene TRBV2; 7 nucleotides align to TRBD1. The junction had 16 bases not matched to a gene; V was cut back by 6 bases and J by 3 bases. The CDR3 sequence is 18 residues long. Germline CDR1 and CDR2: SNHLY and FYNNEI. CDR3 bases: TGTGCCAGCAGGGCGCTGACAGGGTACAATCATGCTAATGAAAAACTGTTTTTT. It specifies CASRALTGYNHANEKLFF. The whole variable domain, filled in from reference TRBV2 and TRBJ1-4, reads EPEVTQTPSHQVTQMGQEVILRCVPISNHLYFYWYRQILGQKVEFLVSFYNNEISEKSEIFDDQFSVERPDGSNFTLKIRSTKLEDSAMYFCASRALTGYNHANEKLFFGSGTQLSVL.

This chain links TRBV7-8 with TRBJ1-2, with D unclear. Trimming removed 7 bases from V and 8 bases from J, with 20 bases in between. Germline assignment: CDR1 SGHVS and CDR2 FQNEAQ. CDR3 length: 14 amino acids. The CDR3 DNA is TGTGCCAGCACCCCGACCGACCTGAGGCGCGGCTACACCTTC. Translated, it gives CASTPTDLRRGYTF.

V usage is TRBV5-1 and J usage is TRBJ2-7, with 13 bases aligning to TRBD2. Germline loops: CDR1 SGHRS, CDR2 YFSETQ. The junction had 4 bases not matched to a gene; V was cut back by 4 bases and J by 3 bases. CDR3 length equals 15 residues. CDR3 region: CASSDGLAGDYEQYF. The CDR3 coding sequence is TGCGCCAGCAGCGACGGACTAGCGGGGGACTACGAGCAGTACTTC.

CDR3 in DNA: TGTGCCAGCAGCTCCCGGGACCGAGGTTTAAGAGATACGCAGTATTTT. Translating gives CASSSRDRGLRDTQYF. The V gene is TRBV13, the J gene TRBJ2-3; possibly TRBD1 or TRBD2 for D (5 bases each). Germline V lookup: CDR1 PRHDT, CDR2 FYEKMQ (reference sequence). This CDR3 is built from 16 residues. Trimming shortened V by 4 bases and J by 5 bases, and 19 bases separated the two germline ends.

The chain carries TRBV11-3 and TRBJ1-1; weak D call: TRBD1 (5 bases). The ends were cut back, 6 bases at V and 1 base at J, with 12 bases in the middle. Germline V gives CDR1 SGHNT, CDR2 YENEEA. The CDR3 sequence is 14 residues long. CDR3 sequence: CASRYRTGNTEAFF. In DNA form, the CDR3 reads TGTGCCAGCAGGTATCGCACAGGGAACACTGAAGCTTTCTTT. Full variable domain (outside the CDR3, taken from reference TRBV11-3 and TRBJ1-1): EAGVVQSPRYKIIEKKQPVAFWCNPISGHNTLYWYLQNLGQGPELLIRYENEEAVDDSQLPKDRFSAERLKGVDSTLKIQPAELGDSAVYLCASRYRTGNTEAFFGQGTRLTVV.

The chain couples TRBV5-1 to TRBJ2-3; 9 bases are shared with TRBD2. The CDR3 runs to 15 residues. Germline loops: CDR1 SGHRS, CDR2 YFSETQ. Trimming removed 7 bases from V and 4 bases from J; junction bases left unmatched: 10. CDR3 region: CASSGLAGMSDTQYF. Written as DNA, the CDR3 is TGCGCCAGCTCTGGTCTAGCGGGGATGTCAGATACGCAGTATTTT.

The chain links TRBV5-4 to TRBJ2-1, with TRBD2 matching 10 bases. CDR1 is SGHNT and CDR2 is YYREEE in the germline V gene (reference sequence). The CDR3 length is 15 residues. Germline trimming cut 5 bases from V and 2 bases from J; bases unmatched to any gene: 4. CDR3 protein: CASRPLAGPYNEQFF. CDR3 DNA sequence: TGTGCCAGCAGGCCACTAGCGGGGCCCTACAATGAGCAGTTCTTC.

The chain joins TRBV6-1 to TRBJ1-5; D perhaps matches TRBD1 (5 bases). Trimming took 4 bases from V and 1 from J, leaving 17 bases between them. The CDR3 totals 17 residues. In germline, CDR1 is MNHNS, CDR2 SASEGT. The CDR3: CASSASVRPGSNQPQHF. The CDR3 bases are TGTGCCAGCAGTGCGTCAGTTCGACCAGGGAGCAATCAGCCCCAGCATTTT.

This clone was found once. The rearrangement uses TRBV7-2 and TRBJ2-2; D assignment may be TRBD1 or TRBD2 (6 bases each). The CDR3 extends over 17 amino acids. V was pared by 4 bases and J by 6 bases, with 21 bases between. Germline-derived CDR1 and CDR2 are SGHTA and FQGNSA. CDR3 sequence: CASSSRGGGTPAGELFF. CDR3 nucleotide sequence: TGTGCCAGCAGCTCTAGAGGAGGGGGAACACCCGCCGGGGAGCTGTTTTTT. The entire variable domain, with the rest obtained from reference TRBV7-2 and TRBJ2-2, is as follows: GAGVSQSPSNKVTEKGKDVELRCDPISGHTALYWYRQSLGQGLEFLIYFQGNSAPDKSGLPSDRFSAERTGGSVSTLTIQRTQQEDSAVYLCASSSRGGGTPAGELFFGEGSRLTVL.

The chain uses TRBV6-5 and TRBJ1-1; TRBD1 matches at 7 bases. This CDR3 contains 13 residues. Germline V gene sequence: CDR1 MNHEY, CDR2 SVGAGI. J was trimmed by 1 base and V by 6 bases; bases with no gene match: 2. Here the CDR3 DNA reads TGTGCCAGCAGCGAGGGGGCGAACACTGAAGCTTTCTTT. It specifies CASSEGANTEAFF.

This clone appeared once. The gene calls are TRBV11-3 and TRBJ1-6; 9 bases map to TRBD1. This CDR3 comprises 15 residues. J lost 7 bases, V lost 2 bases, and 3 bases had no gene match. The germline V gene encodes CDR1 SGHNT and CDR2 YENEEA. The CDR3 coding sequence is TGTGCCAGCAGCTTAAACAGGGGGCAGAATTCACCCCTCCACTTT. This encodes CASSLNRGQNSPLHF.

The CDR3, as DNA: TGTGCCAGCAGCTTGGCCGGTAGCGGGGCAACCTACGAGCAGTACTTC. It is translated as CASSLAGSGATYEQYF. The chain employs TRBV5-6 and TRBJ2-7; 8 positions agree with TRBD2. The V and J ends lost 0 bases and 2 bases, in that order; junction bases with no gene match: 7. The CDR3 spans 16 residues. Germline V gives CDR1 SGHDT, CDR2 YYEEEE.